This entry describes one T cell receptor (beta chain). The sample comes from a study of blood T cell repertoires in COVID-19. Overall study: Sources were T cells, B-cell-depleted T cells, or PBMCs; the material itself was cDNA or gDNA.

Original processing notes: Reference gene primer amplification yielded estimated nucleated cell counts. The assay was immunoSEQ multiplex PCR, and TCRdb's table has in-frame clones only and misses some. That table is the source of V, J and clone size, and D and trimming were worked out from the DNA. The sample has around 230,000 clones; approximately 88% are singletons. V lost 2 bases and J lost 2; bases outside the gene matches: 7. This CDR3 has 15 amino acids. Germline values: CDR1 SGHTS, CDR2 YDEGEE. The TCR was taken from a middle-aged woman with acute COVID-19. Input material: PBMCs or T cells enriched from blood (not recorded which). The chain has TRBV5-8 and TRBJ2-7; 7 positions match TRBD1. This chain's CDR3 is CASSLQGPKTYEQYF. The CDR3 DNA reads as TGTGCCAGCAGCTTACAGGGGCCTAAGACCTACGAGCAGTACTTC. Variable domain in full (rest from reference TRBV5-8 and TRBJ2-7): EAGVTQSPTHLIKTRGQQATLRCSPISGHTSVYWYQQALGLGLQFLLWYDEGEERNRGNFPPRFSGRQFPNYSSELNVNALELEDSALYLCASSLQGPKTYEQYFGPGTRLTVT.